This note documents a single T cell receptor (beta chain) sequence. Germline assignment: CDR1 SQVTM and CDR2 ANQGSEA. This CDR3 comprises 13 residues. V lost 4 bases, J lost 3 bases, and 10 bases lay in between. The data stem from a study of blood T cell repertoires in COVID-19. As for the study in general: T cells, B-cell-depleted T cells, or PBMCs provided the cDNA or gDNA that served as material.

Self-reported history from a screening survey and questionnaire set each donor's cohort. Cohort 3 recovery required two negative PCRs, clearance, or symptom resolution. Original processing notes: The assay estimated nucleated cells by amplifying reference gene primers. This table comes from immunoSEQ multiplex PCR, and its TCRdb copy is limited to in-frame clones, with some not included. That table furnishes V, J and clone size, whereas the DNA furnished D and trimming. In the table there are fewer than 400,000 clones, roughly 88% of which are singletons. The chain recombines TRBV29-1 with TRBJ2-1, with D perhaps TRBD2 (7 bases). This clonotype originated in a man aged 25 to 40 who had recovered from COVID-19. The specimen was PBMCs or T cells enriched from blood (not recorded which). CDR3 DNA sequence: TGCAGCGTTGGGGGGGGCGACTACAATGAGCAGTTCTTC. This gives the protein CSVGGGDYNEQFF.